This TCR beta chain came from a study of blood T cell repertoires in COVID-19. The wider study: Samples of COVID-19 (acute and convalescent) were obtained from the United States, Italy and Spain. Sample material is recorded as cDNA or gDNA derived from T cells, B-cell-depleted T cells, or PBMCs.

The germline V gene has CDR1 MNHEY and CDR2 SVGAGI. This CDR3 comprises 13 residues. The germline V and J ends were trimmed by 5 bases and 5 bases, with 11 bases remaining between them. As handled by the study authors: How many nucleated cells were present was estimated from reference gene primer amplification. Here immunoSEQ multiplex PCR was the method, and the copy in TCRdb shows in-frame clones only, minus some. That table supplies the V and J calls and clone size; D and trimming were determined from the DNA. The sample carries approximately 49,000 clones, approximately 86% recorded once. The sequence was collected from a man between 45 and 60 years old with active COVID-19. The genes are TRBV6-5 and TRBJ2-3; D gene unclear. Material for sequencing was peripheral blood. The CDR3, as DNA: TGTGCCAGCAGTCCCATCGGTATAGATACGCAGTATTTT. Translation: CASSPIGIDTQYF.